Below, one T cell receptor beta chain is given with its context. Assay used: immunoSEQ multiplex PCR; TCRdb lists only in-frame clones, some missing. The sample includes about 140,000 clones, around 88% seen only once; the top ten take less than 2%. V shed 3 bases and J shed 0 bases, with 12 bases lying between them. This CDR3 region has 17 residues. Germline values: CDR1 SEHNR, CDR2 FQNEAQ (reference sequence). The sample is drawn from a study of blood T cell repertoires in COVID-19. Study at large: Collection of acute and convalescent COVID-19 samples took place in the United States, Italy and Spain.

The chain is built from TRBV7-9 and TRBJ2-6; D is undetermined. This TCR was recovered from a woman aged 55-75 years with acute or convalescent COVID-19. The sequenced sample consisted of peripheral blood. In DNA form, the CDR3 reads TGTGCCAGCAGCTTTGCACCACCCGGCTCTGGGGCCAACGTCCTGACTTTC. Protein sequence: CASSFAPPGSGANVLTF.